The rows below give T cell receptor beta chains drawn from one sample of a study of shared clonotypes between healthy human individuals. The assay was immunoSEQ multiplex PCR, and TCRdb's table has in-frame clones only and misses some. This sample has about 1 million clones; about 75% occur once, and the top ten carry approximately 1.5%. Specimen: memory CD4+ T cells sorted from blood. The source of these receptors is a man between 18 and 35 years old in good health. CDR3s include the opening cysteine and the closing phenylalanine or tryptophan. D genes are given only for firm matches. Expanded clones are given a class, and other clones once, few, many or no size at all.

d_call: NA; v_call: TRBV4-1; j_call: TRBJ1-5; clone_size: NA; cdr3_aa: CASSGGGLNQPQHF; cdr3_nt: TGCGCCAGCAGTGGGGGAGGCCTTAATCAGCCCCAGCATTTT
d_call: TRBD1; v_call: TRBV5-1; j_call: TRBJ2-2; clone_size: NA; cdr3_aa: CASSRRTGGELFF; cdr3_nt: TGCGCCAGCAGCAGACGGACAGGGGGGGAGCTGTTTTTT
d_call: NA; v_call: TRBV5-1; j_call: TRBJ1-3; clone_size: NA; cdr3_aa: CASSPYLGPGNTIYF; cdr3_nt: TGCGCCAGCAGCCCTTACTTGGGGCCAGGAAACACCATATATTTT
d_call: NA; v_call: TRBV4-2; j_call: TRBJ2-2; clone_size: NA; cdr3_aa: CASSQDGRTSNTGELFF; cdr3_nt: TGTGCCAGCAGCCAAGACGGTCGGACTTCGAACACCGGGGAGCTGTTTTTT
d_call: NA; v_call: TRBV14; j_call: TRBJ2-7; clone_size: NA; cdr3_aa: CASSRRIDKRYEQYF; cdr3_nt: TGTGCCAGCAGCCGCCGGATCGACAAGCGCTACGAGCAGTACTTC
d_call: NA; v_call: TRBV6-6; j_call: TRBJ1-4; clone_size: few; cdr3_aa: CASSLSRPPNEKLFF; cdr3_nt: TGTGCCAGCAGCCTTTCGCGACCGCCTAATGAAAAACTGTTTTTT
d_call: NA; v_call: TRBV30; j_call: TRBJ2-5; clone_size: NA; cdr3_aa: CAWSALRETQYF; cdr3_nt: TGTGCCTGGAGTGCGTTGCGGGAGACCCAGTACTTC
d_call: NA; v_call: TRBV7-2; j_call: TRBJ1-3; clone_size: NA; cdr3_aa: CASSSLQGSGNTIYF; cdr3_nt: TGTGCCAGCAGCTCTCTACAGGGATCTGGAAACACCATATATTTT
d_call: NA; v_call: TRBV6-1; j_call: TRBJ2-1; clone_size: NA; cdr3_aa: CASSDPTRTFPRYEQFF; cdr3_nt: TGTGCCAGCAGTGACCCGACGCGGACCTTCCCTCGATATGAGCAGTTCTTC
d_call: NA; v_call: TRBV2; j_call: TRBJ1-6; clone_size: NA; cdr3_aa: CASSEWGSGQNSPLHF; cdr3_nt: TGTGCCAGCAGTGAGTGGGGGTCGGGCCAAAATTCACCCCTCCACTTT
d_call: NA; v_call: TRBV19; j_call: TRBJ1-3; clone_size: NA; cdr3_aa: CASSVSVAGNTIYF; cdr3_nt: TGTGCCAGTAGTGTCTCAGTCGCTGGAAACACCATATATTTT
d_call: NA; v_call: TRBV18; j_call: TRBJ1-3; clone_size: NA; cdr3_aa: CASSPEVTIGNTIYF; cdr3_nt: TGTGCCAGCTCACCAGAGGTGACCATTGGAAACACCATATATTTT
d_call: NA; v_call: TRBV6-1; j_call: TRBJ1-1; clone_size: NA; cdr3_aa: CASSEYRAFF; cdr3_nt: TGTGCCAGCAGTGAATATCGAGCTTTCTTT
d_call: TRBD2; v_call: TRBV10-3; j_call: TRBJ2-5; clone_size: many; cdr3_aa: CAISEGLAGGETQYF; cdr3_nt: TGTGCCATCAGTGAGGGACTAGCGGGAGGGGAGACCCAGTACTTC
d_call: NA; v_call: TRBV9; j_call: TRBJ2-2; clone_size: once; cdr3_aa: CASSVLAGELFF; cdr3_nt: TGTGCCAGCAGCGTTCTGGCCGGGGAGCTGTTTTTT
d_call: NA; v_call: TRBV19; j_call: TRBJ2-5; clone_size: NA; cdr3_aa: CASSNGETQYF; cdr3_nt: TGTGCCAGTAGTAATGGAGAGACCCAGTACTTC
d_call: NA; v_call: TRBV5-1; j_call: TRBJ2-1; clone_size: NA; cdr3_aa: CASSYDHPGSNEQFF; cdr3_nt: TGCGCCAGCAGCTATGACCATCCCGGGTCCAATGAGCAGTTCTTC
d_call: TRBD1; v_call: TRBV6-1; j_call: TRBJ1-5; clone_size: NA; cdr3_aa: CASSEAIGQGANQPQHF; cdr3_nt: TGTGCCAGCAGTGAAGCAATTGGGCAGGGGGCCAATCAGCCCCAGCATTTT
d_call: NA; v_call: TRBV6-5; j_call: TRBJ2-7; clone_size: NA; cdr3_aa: CASSYRDNYEQYF; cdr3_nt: TGTGCCAGCAGTTACCGGGACAACTACGAGCAGTACTTC
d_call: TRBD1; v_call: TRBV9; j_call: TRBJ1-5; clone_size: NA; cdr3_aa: CASSVGIGQGADQPQHF; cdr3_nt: TGTGCCAGCAGCGTAGGAATCGGACAGGGGGCCGATCAGCCCCAGCATTTT
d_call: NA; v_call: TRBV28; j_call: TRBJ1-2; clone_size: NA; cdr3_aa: CASSLIKRLGYTF; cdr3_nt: TGTGCCAGCAGTTTAATCAAAAGGCTTGGCTACACCTTC
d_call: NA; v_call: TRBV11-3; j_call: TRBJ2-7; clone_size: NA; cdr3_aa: CASSLDHAGSEQYF; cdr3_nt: TGTGCCAGCAGCTTAGATCACGCGGGGTCCGAGCAGTACTTC
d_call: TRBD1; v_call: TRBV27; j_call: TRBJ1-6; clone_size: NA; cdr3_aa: CASSGWDSNSPLHF; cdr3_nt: TGTGCCAGCAGTGGGTGGGACAGCAATTCACCCCTCCACTTT
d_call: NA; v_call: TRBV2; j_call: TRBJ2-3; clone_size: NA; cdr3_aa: CASSEVASTDTQYF; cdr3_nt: TGTGCCAGCAGTGAAGTGGCTTCCACAGATACGCAGTATTTT
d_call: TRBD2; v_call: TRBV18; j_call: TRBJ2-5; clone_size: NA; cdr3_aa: CASSPPGGEETQYF; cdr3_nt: TGTGCCAGCTCCCCCCCCGGGGGGGAAGAGACCCAGTACTTC
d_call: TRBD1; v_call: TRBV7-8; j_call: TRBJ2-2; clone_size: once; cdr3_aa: CASSSIQGVAGELFF; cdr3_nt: TGTGCCAGCAGCTCGATACAGGGGGTAGCCGGGGAGCTGTTTTTT
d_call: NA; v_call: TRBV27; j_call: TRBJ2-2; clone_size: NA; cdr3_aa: CASSLSGVANTGELFF; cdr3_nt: TGTGCCAGCAGTTTGTCAGGGGTCGCGAACACCGGGGAGCTGTTTTTT
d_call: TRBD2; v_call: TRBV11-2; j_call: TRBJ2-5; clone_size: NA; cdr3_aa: CASSSRGLAGGRETQYF; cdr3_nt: TGTGCCAGCAGCTCCCGGGGACTAGCGGGAGGTAGAGAGACCCAGTACTTC
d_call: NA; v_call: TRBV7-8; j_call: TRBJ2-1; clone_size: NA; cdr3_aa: CASSWQPSYNEQFF; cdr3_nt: TGTGCCAGCAGCTGGCAGCCTTCCTACAATGAGCAGTTCTTC
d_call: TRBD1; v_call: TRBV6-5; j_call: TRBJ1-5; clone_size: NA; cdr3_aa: CASSSTGGFEPQHF; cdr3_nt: TGTGCCAGCAGTTCTACAGGGGGCTTCGAGCCCCAGCATTTT
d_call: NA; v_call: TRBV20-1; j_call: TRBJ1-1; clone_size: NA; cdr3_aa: CSASRNTEAFF; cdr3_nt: TGCAGTGCTAGCAGGAACACTGAAGCTTTCTTT
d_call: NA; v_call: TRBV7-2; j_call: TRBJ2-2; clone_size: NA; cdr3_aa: CASSLGGSKRRELFF; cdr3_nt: TGTGCCAGCAGCTTAGGCGGCAGCAAAAGGAGGGAGCTGTTTTTT
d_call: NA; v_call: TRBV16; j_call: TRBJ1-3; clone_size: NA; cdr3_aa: CASSQSVSSGNTIYF; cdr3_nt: TGTGCCAGCAGCCAATCTGTGAGCTCTGGAAACACCATATATTTT
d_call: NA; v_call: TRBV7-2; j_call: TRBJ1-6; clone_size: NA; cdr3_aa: CASSLEGGDLHF; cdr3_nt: TGTGCCAGCAGCTTAGAGGGGGGCGACCTCCACTTT
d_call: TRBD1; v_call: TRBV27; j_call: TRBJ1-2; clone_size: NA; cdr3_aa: CASSSPGQGNYGYTF; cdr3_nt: TGTGCCAGCAGTTCTCCGGGACAGGGCAACTATGGCTACACCTTC
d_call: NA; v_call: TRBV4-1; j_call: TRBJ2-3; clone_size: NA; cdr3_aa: CASSRSRQMPSTDTQYF; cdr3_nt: TGCGCCAGCAGCCGTTCCCGACAGATGCCTAGCACAGATACGCAGTATTTT
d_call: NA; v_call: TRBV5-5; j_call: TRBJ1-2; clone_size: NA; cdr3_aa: CASSFATNVLTF; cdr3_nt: TGTGCCAGCAGCTTCGCGACAAACGTCCTCACCTTC
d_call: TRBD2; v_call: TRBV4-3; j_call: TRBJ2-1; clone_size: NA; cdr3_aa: CASSQDVISGSYEQFF; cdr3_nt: TGCGCCAGCAGCCAAGATGTTATTAGCGGGAGCTATGAGCAGTTCTTC
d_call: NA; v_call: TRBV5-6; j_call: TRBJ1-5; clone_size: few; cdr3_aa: CASSHRVGPQHF; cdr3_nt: TGTGCCAGCAGCCACAGGGTAGGTCCCCAGCATTTT
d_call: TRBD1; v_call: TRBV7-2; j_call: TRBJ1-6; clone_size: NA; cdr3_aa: CASSSRQGVNSPLHF; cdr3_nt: TGTGCCAGCAGCTCCCGACAGGGGGTTAATTCACCCCTCCACTTT
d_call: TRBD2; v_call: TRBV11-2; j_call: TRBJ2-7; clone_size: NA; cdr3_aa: CASSLESGSGPREQYF; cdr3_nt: TGTGCCAGCAGCTTAGAATCGGGTAGCGGGCCAAGGGAGCAGTACTTC
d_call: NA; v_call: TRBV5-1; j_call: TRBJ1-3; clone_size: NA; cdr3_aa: CASSAGESSGNTIYF; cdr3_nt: TGCGCCAGCAGCGCAGGAGAAAGCTCTGGAAACACCATATATTTT
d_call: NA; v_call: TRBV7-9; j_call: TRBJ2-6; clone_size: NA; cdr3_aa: CASSLGGGGGGANVLTF; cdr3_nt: TGTGCCAGCAGCTTAGGGGGCGGTGGAGGTGGGGCCAACGTCCTGACTTTC
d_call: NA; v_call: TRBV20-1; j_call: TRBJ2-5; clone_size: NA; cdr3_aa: CSAFGETQYF; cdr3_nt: TGCAGTGCTTTTGGGGAGACCCAGTACTTC
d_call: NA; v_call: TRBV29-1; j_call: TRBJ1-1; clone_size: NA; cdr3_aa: CSVERQEGTEAFF; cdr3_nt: TGCAGCGTTGAACGACAGGAAGGCACTGAAGCTTTCTTT
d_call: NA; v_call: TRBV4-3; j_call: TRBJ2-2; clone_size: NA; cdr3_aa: CASSQERGDGELFF; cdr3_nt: TGCGCCAGCAGCCAAGAAAGGGGGGATGGGGAGCTGTTTTTT
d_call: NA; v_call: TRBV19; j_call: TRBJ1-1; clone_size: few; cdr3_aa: CASSISTGRGPEAFF; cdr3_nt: TGTGCCAGTAGTATTTCAACGGGGAGGGGCCCTGAAGCTTTCTTT
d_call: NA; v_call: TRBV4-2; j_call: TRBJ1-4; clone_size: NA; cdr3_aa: CASSQDRTATNEKLFF; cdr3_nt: TGTGCCAGCAGCCAAGATAGGACGGCAACTAATGAAAAACTGTTTTTT
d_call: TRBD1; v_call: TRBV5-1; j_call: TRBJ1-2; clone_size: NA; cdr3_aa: CASSLVAGGDYGYTF; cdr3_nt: TGCGCCAGCAGCTTGGTCGCAGGGGGCGACTATGGCTACACCTTC
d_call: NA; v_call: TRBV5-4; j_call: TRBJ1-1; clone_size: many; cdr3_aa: CASSPGTSTEAFF; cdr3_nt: TGTGCCAGCAGCCCTGGGACTAGCACTGAAGCTTTCTTT
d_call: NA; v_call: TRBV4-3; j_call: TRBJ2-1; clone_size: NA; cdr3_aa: CASSQDGLNEQFF; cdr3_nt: TGCGCCAGCAGCCAAGATGGGCTCAATGAGCAGTTCTTC
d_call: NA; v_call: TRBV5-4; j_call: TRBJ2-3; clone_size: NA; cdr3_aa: CASSPAKTDTQYF; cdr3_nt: TGTGCCAGCAGCCCTGCGAAGACAGATACGCAGTATTTT
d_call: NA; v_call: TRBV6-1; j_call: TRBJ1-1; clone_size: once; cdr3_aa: CASNLKGRDTEAFF; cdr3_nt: TGTGCCAGCAACCTCAAGGGGAGGGACACTGAAGCTTTCTTT